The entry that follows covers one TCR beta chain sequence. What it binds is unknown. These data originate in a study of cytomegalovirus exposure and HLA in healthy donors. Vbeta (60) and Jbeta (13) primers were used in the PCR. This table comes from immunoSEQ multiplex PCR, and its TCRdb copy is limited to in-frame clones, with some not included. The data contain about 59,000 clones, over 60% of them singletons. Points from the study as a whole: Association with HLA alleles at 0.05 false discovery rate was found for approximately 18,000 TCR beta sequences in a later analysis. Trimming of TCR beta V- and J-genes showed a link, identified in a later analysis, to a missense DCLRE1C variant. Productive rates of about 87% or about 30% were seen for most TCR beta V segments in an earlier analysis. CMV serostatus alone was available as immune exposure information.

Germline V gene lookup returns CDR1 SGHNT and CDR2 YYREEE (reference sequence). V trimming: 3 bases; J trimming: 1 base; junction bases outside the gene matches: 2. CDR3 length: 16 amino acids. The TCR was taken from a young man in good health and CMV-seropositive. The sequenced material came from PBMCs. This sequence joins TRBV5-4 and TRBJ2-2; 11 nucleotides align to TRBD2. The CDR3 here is CASSSTSGGNTGELFF. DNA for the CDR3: TGTGCCAGCAGCTCCACTAGCGGGGGGAACACCGGGGAGCTGTTTTTT.